This T cell receptor beta chain was found in a study of PD-1 blockade in classical Hodgkin lymphoma (dated by TCRdb to about 2020). Study-level background: Nivolumab dosing was 3 mg/kg intravenously every 2 weeks, continuing until either disease progression or unacceptable toxicity. To define a peripheral blood immune signature of response to PD-1 blockade in classical Hodgkin lymphoma, the study combined TCR beta sequencing with CyTOF.

About this clone: Its antigen has not been determined. Per-base qualities were not stored, and no clone one base away is much larger.

What the work shows at the level of the full study, not this receptor alone: Baseline diversity similar to that of newly diagnosed patients was observed in trial patients achieving complete response, whereas significantly lower diversity was observed in partial responders and progressors. Lower diversity was seen in patients whose nivolumab began less than 1 year after ASCT, and these patients were left out of later analyses so that immune reconstitution would not confound the results. A significant rise by C4D1 was seen in CD4+ but not CD8+ TCR diversity (p=0.0027 vs p=0.16), with the rise being most apparent in complete responders (p=0.02). Baseline TCR diversity was reported to be lower in newly diagnosed patients than in healthy donors, and even lower in relapsed/refractory patients. Only a single clinical trial cohort was studied, and what caused the repertoire differences, possibly disease activity or prior therapy, remained undefined.

Genomic DNA was extracted with the Qiagen DNeasy kit from unsorted PBMCs and from negatively selected CD4+ and CD8+ fractions. TCR beta CDR3 regions were subjected to amplification by immunoSEQ multiplex PCR with primers that anneal to V and J segments. A synthetic immune receptor repertoire was used to minimize amplification bias, and any residual bias was removed computationally once sequencing was done. Concerning the study's data processing: Custom Python scripts were used to quantify repertoire diversity as the Shannon entropy index. Unsorted, CD4+ and CD8+ repertoires were examined separately, except in combined analyses, for which CD4+ and CD8+ sequences were merged in silico. Clonal expansion was defined as at least a 2-fold frequency increase after treatment relative to C1D1, with a pseudocount of 0.5 for undetected baseline clones. Singleton clones were defined as clones with 0 or 1 copy at C1D1, and non-singleton clones were defined as clones with 2 or more copies. Clones expanded in unsorted samples were labelled as CD4+, CD8+ or unknown by matching protein sequences in sorted samples from the same patient. Wilcoxon tests were applied to paired samples to test diversity changes from C1D1 to C4D1. TCRdb re-hosts the immuneACCESS table, in-frame sequences only. Its copies lack some clones; in the studies checked, an unresolved V gene accounts for under half of them, and the cause for the rest is not known. From that table come the V and J calls and clone size; the DNA was used to work out D and trimming. The sample data list around 20,000 clones, and 75% to 90% of these were observed just once. Clones ranked in the top ten supply about an eighth of the sample.

The CDR3 spans 15 residues, from the cysteine through the phenylalanine. Only the CDR3 part of the read is kept: 45 bases, read in frame from the first base. In the germline V gene, CDR1 corresponds to SNHLY and CDR2 to FYNNEI. V ends up 8 bases short and J 0 bases short, with an unmatched junction base count of 5. What this sample's time point label stands for: cycle 2 day 1 (C2D1) of nivolumab. Every trial patient had relapsed after autologous stem cell transplantation, and cohorts A, B and C differed in prior brentuximab vedotin exposure. The trial cohort comprised 60 or so patients with relapsed/refractory classical Hodgkin lymphoma whose best overall responses were complete response, partial response or progressive disease. In the multi-cohort phase II CheckMate 205 trial, trial patients received single-agent nivolumab. An independent review committee assessed best overall response by applying the 2007 International Working Group response criteria. Trial PBMCs were collected immediately before nivolumab initiation (C1D1) and during therapy at cycle 2 day 1 and cycle 4 day 1. Peripheral blood was collected in 8 mL Vacutainer Cell Preparation Tubes, from which PBMCs were isolated by centrifugation and then cryopreserved.

This TCR was recovered from a human donor with classical Hodgkin lymphoma. Here the sequenced sample was peripheral blood mononuclear cells (PBMCs), taken before the second cycle of nivolumab. This chain is built from TRBV2 and TRBJ2-3; TRBD2 aligns with 10 central bases. The CDR3 amino acid sequence is: CASGVLAGSTDTQYF. At the DNA level, the sequence is TGTGCCAGCGGGGTACTAGCGGGGAGCACAGATACGCAGTATTTT.